This T cell receptor beta chain originates from a study of a mutant IDH1 vaccine in newly diagnosed glioma. Findings and caveats of the study: Induction of immune responses by the vaccine occurred in about 92% of patients.

The time point is: week 35, safety follow-up. What each vaccine dose contained was 300 ug of mutant IDH1 20-mer peptide, accompanied by topical imiquimod. TCRdb's copy holds only in-frame clones and misses some; the assay was immunoSEQ multiplex PCR. The sample lists 55,000 to 65,000 clones; under 90% were seen once. The trim removed 5 bases at V and 3 bases at J, leaving 11 bases unmatched. Germline CDR1 MDHEN, CDR2 SYDVKM. The CDR3 runs 18 residues. About this clone: The antigen remains undetermined.

J is TRBJ1-5 and V is TRBV28; TRBD1 agrees at 12 bases. The sample here was PBMCs, taken from a glioma patient whose treatment included an IDH1 peptide vaccine. This TCR was sampled from a man between 25 and 39 years old with glioma. In nucleotides, the CDR3 is TGTGCCAGCAGTCATACGAGGGGACAGGGGGCTACCAATCAGCCCCAGCATTTT. Translated, it gives CASSHTRGQGATNQPQHF.